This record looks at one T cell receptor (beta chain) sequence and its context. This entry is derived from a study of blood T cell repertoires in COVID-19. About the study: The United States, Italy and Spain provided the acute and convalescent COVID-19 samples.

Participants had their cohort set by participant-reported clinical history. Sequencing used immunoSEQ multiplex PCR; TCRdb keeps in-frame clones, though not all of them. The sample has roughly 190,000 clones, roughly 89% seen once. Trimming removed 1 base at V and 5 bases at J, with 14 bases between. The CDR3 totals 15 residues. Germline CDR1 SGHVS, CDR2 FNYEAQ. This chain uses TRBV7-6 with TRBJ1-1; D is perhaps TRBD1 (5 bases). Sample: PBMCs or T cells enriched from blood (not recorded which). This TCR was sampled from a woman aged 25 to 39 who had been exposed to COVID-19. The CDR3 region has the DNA TGTGCCAGCAGCTTAGGTGACAGAGGATCAACTGAAGCTTTCTTT. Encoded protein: CASSLGDRGSTEAFF.